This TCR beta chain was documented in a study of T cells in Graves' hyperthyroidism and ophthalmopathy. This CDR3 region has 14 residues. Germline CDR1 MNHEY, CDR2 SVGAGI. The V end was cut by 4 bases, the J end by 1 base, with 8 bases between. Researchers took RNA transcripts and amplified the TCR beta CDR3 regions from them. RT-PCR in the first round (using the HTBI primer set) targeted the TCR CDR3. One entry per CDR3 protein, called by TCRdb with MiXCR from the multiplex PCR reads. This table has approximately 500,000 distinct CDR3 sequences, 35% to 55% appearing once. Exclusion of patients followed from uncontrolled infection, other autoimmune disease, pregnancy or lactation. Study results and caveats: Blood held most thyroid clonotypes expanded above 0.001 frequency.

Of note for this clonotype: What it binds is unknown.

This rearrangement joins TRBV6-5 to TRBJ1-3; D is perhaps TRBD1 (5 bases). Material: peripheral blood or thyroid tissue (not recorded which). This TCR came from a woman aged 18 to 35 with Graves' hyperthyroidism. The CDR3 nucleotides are TGTGCCAGCAGTTCAGGACAATCTGGAAACACCATATATTTT. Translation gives CASSSGQSGNTIYF.